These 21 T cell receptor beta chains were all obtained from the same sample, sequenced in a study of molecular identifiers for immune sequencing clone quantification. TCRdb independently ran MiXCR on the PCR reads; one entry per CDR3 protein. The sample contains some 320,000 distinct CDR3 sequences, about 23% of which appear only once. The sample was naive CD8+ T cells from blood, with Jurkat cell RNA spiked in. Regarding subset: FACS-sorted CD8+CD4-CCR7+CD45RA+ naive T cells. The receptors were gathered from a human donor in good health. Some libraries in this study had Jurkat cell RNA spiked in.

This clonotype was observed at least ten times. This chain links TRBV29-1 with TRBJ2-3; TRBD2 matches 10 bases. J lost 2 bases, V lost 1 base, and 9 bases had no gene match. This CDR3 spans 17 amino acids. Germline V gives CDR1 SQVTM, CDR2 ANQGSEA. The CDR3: CSVEGGLAGVSTDTQYF. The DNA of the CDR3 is TGCAGCGTTGAAGGGGGGCTAGCGGGAGTCTCCACAGATACGCAGTATTTT.

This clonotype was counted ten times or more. CDR3 in DNA: TGTGCCAGCAGTTATAACAGGGTCCGGGTAGGGGCCAACGTCCTGACTTTC. This gives the protein CASSYNRVRVGANVLTF. This chain uses TRBV6-5 with TRBJ2-6, with D possibly TRBD1 on 6 matching bases. The germline V gene has CDR1 MNHEY and CDR2 SVGAGI. Trimming took 3 bases from V and 4 from J, leaving 16 bases between them. The CDR3 is made up of 17 amino acids.

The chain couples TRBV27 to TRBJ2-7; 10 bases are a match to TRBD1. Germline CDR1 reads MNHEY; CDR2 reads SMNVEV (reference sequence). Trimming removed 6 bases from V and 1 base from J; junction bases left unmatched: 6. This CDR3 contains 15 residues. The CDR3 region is CASSLTGQGSYEQYF. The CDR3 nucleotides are TGTGCCAGCAGCTTGACGGGACAGGGGTCCTACGAGCAGTACTTC.

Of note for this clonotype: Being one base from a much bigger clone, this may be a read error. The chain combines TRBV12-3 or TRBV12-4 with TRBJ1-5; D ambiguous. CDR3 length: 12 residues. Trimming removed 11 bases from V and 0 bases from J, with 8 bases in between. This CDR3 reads CAGKTSNQPQHF. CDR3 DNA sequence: TGTGCCGGCAAAACTAGCAATCAGCCCCAGCATTTT.

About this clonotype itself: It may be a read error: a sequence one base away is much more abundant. The CDR3 coding sequence is TGTGCCAGCAGTGAAAGTTGGGAAAACTACGAGCAGTACTTC. Translated, it gives CASSESWENYEQYF. The gene calls are TRBV6-1 and TRBJ2-7; D gene uncertain. Germline CDR1 reads MNHNS; CDR2 reads SASEGT. V lost 2 bases to trimming and J lost 3 bases, with 11 bases between them. The CDR3 length is 14 residues.

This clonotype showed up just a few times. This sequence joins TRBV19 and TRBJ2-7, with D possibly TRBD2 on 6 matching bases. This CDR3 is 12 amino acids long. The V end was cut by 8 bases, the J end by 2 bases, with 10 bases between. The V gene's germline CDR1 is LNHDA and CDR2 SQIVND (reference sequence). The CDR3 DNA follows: TGTGCCAGTGGAGGGACCGCCTACGAGCAGTACTTC. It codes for CASGGTAYEQYF. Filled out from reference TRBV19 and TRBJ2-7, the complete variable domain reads DGGITQSPKYLFRKEGQNVTLSCEQNLNHDAMYWYRQDPGQGLRLIYYSQIVNDFQKGDIAEGYSVSREKKESFPLTVTSAQKNPTAFYLCASGGTAYEQYFGPGTRLTVT.

The CDR3 DNA reads as TGTGCCAGCCTAGAGAGCTCTGGGGCCAACGTCCTGACTTTC. This translates into CASLESSGANVLTF. This rearrangement joins TRBV12-3 or TRBV12-4 to TRBJ2-6; D remains ambiguous. V was cut by 8 bases and J by 0 bases, with 8 bases left in between. This CDR3 has 14 amino acids.

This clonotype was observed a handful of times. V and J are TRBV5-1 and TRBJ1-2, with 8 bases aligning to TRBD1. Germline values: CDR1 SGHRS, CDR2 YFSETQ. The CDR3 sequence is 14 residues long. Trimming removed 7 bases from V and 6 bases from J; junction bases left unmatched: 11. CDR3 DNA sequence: TGCGCCAGCGTCCCGGGACAGGATGACGATGGCTACACCTTC. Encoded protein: CASVPGQDDDGYTF.

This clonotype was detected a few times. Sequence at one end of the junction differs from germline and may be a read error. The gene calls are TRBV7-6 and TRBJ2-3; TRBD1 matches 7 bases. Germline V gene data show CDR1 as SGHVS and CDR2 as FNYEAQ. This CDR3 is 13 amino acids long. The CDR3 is CASTGDSTDTQYF. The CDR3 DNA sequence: TGTGCCAGCACTGGGGACAGCACTGATACGCAGTATTTT.

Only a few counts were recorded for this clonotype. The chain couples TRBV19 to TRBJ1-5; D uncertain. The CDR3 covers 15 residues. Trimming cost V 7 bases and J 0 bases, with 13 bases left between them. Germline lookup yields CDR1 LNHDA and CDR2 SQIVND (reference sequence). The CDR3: CASTTDGYSNQPQHF. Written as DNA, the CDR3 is TGTGCCAGTACCACGGACGGCTATAGCAATCAGCCCCAGCATTTT.

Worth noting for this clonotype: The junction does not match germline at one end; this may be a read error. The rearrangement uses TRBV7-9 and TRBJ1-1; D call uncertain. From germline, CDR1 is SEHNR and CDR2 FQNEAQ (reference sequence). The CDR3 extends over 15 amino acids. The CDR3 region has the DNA TGTGCCAGCAGCTTAGGTCCGGGGATGAACACTGAAGGTTTCTTT. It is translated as CASSLGPGMNTEGFF.

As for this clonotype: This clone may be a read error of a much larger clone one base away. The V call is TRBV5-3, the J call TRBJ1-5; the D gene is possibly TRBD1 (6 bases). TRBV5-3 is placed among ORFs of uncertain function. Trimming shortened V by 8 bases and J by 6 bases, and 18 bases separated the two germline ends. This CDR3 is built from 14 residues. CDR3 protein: CASSSRGSSQPQHF. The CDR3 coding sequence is TGTGCCAGCTCCTCCAGGGGAAGTTCTCAGCCCCAGCATTTT.

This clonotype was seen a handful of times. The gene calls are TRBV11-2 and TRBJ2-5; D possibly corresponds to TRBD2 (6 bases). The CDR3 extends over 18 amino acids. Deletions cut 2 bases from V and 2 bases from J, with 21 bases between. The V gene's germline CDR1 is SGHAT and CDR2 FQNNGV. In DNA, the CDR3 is TGTGCCAGCAGCTTATGGCCAGGGAACCGGGACTTTCAAGAGACCCAGTACTTC. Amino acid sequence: CASSLWPGNRDFQETQYF.

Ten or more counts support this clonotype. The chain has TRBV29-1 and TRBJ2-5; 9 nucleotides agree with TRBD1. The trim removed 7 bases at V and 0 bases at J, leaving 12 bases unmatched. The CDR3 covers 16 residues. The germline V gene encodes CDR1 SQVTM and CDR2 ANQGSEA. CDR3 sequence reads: CSAKGQGNLHQETQYF. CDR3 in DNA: TGCAGCGCCAAAGGACAGGGGAACTTGCACCAAGAGACCCAGTACTTC.

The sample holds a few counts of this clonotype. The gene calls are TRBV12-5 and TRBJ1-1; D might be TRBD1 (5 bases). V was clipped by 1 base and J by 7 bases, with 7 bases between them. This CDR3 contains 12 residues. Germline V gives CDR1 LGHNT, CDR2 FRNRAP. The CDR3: CASGLGDSEAFF. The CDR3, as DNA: TGTGCTAGTGGTTTGGGAGACAGTGAAGCTTTCTTT.

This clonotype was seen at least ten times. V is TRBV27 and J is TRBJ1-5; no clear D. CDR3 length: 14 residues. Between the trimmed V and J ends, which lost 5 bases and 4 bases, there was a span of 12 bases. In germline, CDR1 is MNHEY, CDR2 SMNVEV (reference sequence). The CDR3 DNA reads TGTGCCAGCAGTCTCCCAGGTTTAAATCAGCCCCAGCATTTT. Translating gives CASSLPGLNQPQHF.

This chain's CDR3 is CASSLVPPPSDTDTQYF. The DNA for the CDR3 is TGTGCCAGCAGCTTAGTTCCCCCACCCTCGGACACAGATACGCAGTATTTT. The rearrangement links TRBV11-1 to TRBJ2-3; D is uncertain. The CDR3 sequence is 17 residues long. CDR1 is SGHAT and CDR2 is FQDESV in the germline V gene (reference sequence). Trimming cost V 1 base and J 2 bases, with 16 bases left between them.

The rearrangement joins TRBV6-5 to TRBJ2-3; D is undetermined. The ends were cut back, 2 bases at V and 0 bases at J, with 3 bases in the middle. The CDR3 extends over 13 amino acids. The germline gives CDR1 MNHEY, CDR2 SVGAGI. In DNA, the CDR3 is TGTGCCAGCAGTTACGCCAGCACAGATACGCAGTATTTT. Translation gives CASSYASTDTQYF.

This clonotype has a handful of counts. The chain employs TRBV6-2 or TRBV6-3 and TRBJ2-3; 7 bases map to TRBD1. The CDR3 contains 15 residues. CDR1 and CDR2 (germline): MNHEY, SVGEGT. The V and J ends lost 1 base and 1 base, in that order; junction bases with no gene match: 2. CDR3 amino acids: CASSYYGQGTDTQYF. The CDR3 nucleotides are TGTGCCAGCAGTTACTACGGACAGGGCACAGATACGCAGTATTTT.

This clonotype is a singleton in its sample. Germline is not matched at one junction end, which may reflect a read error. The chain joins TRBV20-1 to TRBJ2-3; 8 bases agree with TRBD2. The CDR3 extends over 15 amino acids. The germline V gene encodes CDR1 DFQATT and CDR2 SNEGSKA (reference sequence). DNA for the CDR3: TGCAGTGCTAGAGTACTAGCGGATAGCACAGGTACGCAGTATTTT. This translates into CSARVLADSTGTQYF.

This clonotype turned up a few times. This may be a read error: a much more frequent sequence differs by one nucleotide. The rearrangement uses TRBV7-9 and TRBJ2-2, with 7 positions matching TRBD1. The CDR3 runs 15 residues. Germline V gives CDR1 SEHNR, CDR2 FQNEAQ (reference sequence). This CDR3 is CAGSFLGQTTGELFF. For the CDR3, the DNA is TGTGCCGGCAGCTTCTTGGGACAGACCACCGGGGAGCTGTTTTTT.